Presented here are 16 T cell receptor beta chains from one specimen sequenced in a study of blood T cell repertoires in COVID-19. TCRdb's copy holds only in-frame clones and misses some; the assay was immunoSEQ multiplex PCR. The sample holds 200,000 to 300,000 clones, around 88% seen once. Sequences were obtained from PBMCs or T cells enriched from blood (not recorded which). These receptors were collected from a woman aged 25 to 39 who had recovered from COVID-19.

The sample holds one count of this clone. This rearrangement joins TRBV10-3 to TRBJ2-2; 9 bases line up with TRBD1. The trim removed 2 bases at V and 9 bases at J, leaving 7 bases unmatched. This CDR3 is 15 amino acids long. The germline V gene has CDR1 ENHRY and CDR2 SYGVKD. The CDR3 DNA follows: TGTGCCATCAGTGAGCACAGGGGGCCCCGACGGGAGCTGTTTTTT. Amino acid sequence: CAISEHRGPRRELFF.

This chain joins TRBV9 and TRBJ1-2; D is ambiguous. Germline V lookup: CDR1 SGDLS, CDR2 YYNGEE. This CDR3 is built from 12 residues. The germline V and J ends were trimmed by 2 bases and 4 bases, with 6 bases remaining between them. The CDR3 nucleotides read TGTGCCAGCAGCGTCTCGTCCTATGGCTACACCTTC. It translates to CASSVSSYGYTF.

The genes are TRBV5-1 and TRBJ2-1; perhaps TRBD2 as D (6 bases). CDR3 length: 16 amino acids. CDR1 is SGHRS and CDR2 is YFSETQ in the germline V gene. V was clipped by 3 bases and J by 2 bases, with 15 bases between them. CDR3 DNA sequence: TGCGCCAGCAGCTCTCTTTCTGCGGGGCCCTACAATGAGCAGTTCTTC. It codes for CASSSLSAGPYNEQFF.

This clone occurred a few times. The chain carries TRBV7-8 and TRBJ1-1, with 9 bases aligning to TRBD1. The length of the CDR3 is 15 residues. Germline V gene sequence: CDR1 SGHVS, CDR2 FQNEAQ. Trimming removed 3 bases from V and 3 bases from J; junction bases left unmatched: 5. CDR3 nucleotide sequence: TGTGCCAGCAGCTTGTTGGACAGGGGCTACACTGAAGCTTTCTTT. Its protein product is CASSLLDRGYTEAFF.

The V and J genes are TRBV5-1 and TRBJ2-3; TRBD2 is a possible D gene (5 bases). V dropped 4 bases and J dropped 0 bases, with 12 bases sitting between them. From germline, CDR1 is SGHRS and CDR2 YFSETQ. The CDR3 has 15 residues. The CDR3 sequence: CASSPGDPSTDTQYF. CDR3 DNA: TGCGCCAGCAGCCCCGGGGATCCTAGCACAGATACGCAGTATTTT.

The genes are TRBV4-2 and TRBJ2-7, with a possible D match to TRBD2 (6 bases). The length of the CDR3 is 15 residues. Per the germline V gene, CDR1 is LGHNA and CDR2 is YNFKEQ. V dropped 5 bases and J dropped 3 bases, with 17 bases sitting between them. CDR3 residues: CASSFSRDSGYEQYF. CDR3 nucleotides: TGTGCCAGCAGCTTCTCCCGGGACTCGGGCTACGAGCAGTACTTC.

The chain's CDR3 is CASSSGSGTGIQPQHF. The CDR3 DNA follows: TGTGCCAGTAGTTCAGGCTCCGGGACAGGGATTCAGCCCCAGCATTTT. The chain has TRBV19 and TRBJ1-5; 9 nucleotides match TRBD1. J gave up 6 bases and V 5 bases, and 11 bases lay outside the gene matches. Germline V gene sequence: CDR1 LNHDA, CDR2 SQIVND (reference sequence). There are 16 residues in the CDR3.

This chain joins TRBV15 and TRBJ1-1; maybe TRBD1 (6 bases). V lost 3 bases and J 6 bases, leaving 17 bases between the germline ends. The CDR3 runs to 15 residues. In germline, CDR1 is LNHNV, CDR2 YYDKDF (reference sequence). In nucleotides, the CDR3 is TGTGCCACCAGCAGTACGTCCAGGGGCGCGTCTGAAGCTTTCTTT. This encodes CATSSTSRGASEAFF.

The V and J genes are TRBV10-3 and TRBJ2-5; 7 bases line up with TRBD1. The CDR3 is made up of 15 amino acids. CDR1 and CDR2 from the germline V gene are ENHRY and SYGVKD. V dropped 10 bases and J dropped 0; count of bases not matched to a gene: 11. The CDR3 sequence: CATEEIGGYQETQYF. CDR3 DNA: TGTGCCACCGAAGAGATAGGGGGCTACCAAGAGACCCAGTACTTC.

The chain recombines TRBV12-3 or TRBV12-4 with TRBJ2-3, with unresolved D. The V gene lost 6 bases and the J gene lost 7 bases, with 11 bases spanning the gap. The CDR3 has 12 residues. The CDR3 DNA reads TGTGCCAGCAGCCCTGTGCGGAATACGCAGTATTTT. Protein sequence: CASSPVRNTQYF.

This chain connects TRBV12-3 or TRBV12-4 to TRBJ1-4, with D maybe TRBD1 (6 bases). V dropped 1 base and J dropped 6 bases, with 6 bases sitting between them. The CDR3 length is 13 residues. CDR3 amino acids: CASSLGGHEKLFF. The CDR3 DNA follows: TGTGCCAGCAGTTTAGGGGGGCATGAAAAACTGTTTTTT.

V and J are TRBV27 and TRBJ1-2, with a possible D match to TRBD1 (6 bases). Trimming removed 3 bases at V and 2 bases at J, with 10 bases between. The CDR3 contains 14 residues. Germline V gene data show CDR1 as MNHEY and CDR2 as SMNVEV (reference sequence). The CDR3 region is CASSFQGSNYGYTF. The CDR3 DNA reads TGTGCCAGCAGTTTTCAGGGGTCCAACTATGGCTACACCTTC.

This clone was picked up one time. The chain joins TRBV7-9 to TRBJ1-1; D gene unclear. This CDR3 has 15 amino acids. The V end lost 1 base, the J end lost 2 bases, and 11 bases lay between the germline ends. From germline, CDR1 is SEHNR and CDR2 FQNEAQ (reference sequence). The CDR3 nucleotides are TGTGCCAGCAGCTTAGAGGCAGGCCGAAACACTGAAGCTTTCTTT. As protein: CASSLEAGRNTEAFF.

The CDR3 spells CASSQLQGNTGELFF. The CDR3 DNA reads TGTGCCAGCAGCCAGCTGCAGGGGAACACCGGGGAGCTGTTTTTT. This chain connects TRBV4-2 to TRBJ2-2; the D gene is possibly TRBD1 (5 bases). Trimming removed 3 bases at V and 1 base at J, with 9 bases between. Germline lookup yields CDR1 LGHNA and CDR2 YNFKEQ. The length of the CDR3 is 15 residues.

The V and J genes are TRBV4-1 and TRBJ2-7; perhaps TRBD2 as D (5 bases). There are 14 residues in the CDR3. Germline loops: CDR1 MGHRA, CDR2 YSYEKL. V was pared by 0 bases and J by 6 bases, with 12 bases between. CDR3 residues: CASSQDLRVSEQYF. The CDR3 bases are TGCGCCAGCAGCCAAGACTTGCGGGTTTCCGAGCAGTACTTC.

This chain uses TRBV6-2 or TRBV6-3 with TRBJ1-5; no clear D. Germline CDR1 and CDR2: MNHEY and SVGEGT. This CDR3 is built from 20 residues. Trimming removed 1 base at V and 0 bases at J, with 22 bases between. In DNA form, the CDR3 reads TGTGCCAGCAGTTACTTAATTCCCGGCAAGCACTACCTTAGCAATCAGCCCCAGCATTTT. Its protein is CASSYLIPGKHYLSNQPQHF.